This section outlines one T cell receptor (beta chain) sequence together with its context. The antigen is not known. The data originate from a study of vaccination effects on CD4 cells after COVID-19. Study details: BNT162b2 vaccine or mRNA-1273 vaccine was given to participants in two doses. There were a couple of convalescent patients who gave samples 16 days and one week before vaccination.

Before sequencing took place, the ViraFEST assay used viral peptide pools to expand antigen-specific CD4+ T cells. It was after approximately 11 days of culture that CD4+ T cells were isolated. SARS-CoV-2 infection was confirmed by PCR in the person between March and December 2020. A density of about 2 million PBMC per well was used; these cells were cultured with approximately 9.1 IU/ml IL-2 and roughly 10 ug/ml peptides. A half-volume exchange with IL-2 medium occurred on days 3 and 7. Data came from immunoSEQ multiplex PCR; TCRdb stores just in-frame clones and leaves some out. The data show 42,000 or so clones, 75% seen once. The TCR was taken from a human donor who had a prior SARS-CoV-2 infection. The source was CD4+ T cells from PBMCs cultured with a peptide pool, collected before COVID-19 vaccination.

CDR3 nucleotide sequence: TGCGCCAGCAGCTATCGATTAGCGGAGCGGGTCTACGAGCAGTACTTC. It codes for CASSYRLAERVYEQYF. The J gene is TRBJ2-7, the V gene TRBV5-1, with D possibly matching TRBD2 (6 bases). Per the germline V gene, CDR1 is SGHRS and CDR2 is YFSETQ. The CDR3 contains 16 residues. Trimming cost V 3 bases and J 3 bases, with 19 bases left between them. Full variable domain (outside the CDR3, taken from reference TRBV5-1 and TRBJ2-7): KAGVTQTPRYLIKTRGQQVTLSCSPISGHRSVSWYQQTPGQGLQFLFEYFSETQRNKGNFPGRFSGRQFSNSRSEMNVSTLELGDSALYLCASSYRLAERVYEQYFGPGTRLTVT.